This TCR beta chain appears in the sequencing data of a study of beta chain features in type 1 diabetes. The sequenced template was cDNA made from the entire isolated RNA. Sequenced by immunoSEQ multiplex PCR; TCRdb stores in-frame clones only, minus some. The sample lists under 300,000 clones; 8% were seen once. About this clone itself: Its specificity is not known.

Study observations and caveats: In the patient group, naive, central memory and Treg TCRB repertoires seemed more alike than in the healthy donor group.

Staining for CD45RO/CCR7/CD25/CD127/CD95/CD27 allowed sorting of CD4+ naive, central memory, regulatory and stem cell-like memory cells. Post-sort purity exceeded 95% for all sorted populations. The sample comprised central memory CD4+ T cells from blood. The sequence came from a woman aged 18-29 years in good health.

CDR3 loop: CASRGSGSSTDTQYF. DNA of the CDR3: TGTGCCAGCAGGGGTAGCGGATCAAGCACAGATACGCAGTATTTT. J is TRBJ2-3 and V is TRBV2; TRBD2 might be the D (6 bases). In germline, CDR1 is SNHLY, CDR2 FYNNEI. This CDR3 has 15 residues. The V and J ends lost 6 bases and 0 bases respectively, with 13 bases between them.